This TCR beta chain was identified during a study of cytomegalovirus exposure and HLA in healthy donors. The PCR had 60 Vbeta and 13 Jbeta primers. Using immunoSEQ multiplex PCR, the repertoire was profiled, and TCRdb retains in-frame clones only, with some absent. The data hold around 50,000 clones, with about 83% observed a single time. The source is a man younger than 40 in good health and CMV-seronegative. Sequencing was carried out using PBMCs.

CDR3 residues: CAINPGQGTLPLHF. The CDR3 bases are TGTGCCATCAACCCTGGACAGGGGACCCTCCCCCTCCACTTT. The chain links TRBV10-3 to TRBJ1-6; 9 bases are shared with TRBD1. The CDR3 is 14 amino acids. Germline values: CDR1 ENHRY, CDR2 SYGVKD. Germline trimming cut 7 bases from V and 13 bases from J; bases unmatched to any gene: 11.